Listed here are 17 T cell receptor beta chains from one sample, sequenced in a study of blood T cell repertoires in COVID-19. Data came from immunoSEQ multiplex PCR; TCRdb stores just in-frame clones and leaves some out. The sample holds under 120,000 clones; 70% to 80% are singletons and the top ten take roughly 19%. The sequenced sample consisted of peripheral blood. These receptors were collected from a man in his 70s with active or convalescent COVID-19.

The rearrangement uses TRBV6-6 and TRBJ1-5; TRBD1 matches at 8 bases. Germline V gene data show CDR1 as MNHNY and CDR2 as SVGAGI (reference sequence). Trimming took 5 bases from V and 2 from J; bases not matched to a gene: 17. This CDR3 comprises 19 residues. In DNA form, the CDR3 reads TGTGCCAGCAGTCCAGGGGGCGCAAGAAGACGTTTTGGCAATCAGCCCCAGCATTTT. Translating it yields CASSPGGARRRFGNQPQHF.

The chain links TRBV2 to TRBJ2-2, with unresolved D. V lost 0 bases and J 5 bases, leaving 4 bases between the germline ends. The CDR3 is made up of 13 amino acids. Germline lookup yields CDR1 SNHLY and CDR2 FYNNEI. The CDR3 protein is CASSEASTGELFF. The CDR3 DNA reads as TGTGCCAGCAGTGAAGCTAGTACCGGGGAGCTGTTTTTT. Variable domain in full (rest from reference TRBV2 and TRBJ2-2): EPEVTQTPSHQVTQMGQEVILRCVPISNHLYFYWYRQILGQKVEFLVSFYNNEISEKSEIFDDQFSVERPDGSNFTLKIRSTKLEDSAMYFCASSEASTGELFFGEGSRLTVL.

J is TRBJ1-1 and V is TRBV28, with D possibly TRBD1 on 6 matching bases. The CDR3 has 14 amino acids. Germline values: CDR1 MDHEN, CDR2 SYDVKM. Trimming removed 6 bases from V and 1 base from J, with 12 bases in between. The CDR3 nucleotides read TGTGCCAGCAGGGGTTGGACAGCGAACACTGAAGCTTTCTTT. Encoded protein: CASRGWTANTEAFF.

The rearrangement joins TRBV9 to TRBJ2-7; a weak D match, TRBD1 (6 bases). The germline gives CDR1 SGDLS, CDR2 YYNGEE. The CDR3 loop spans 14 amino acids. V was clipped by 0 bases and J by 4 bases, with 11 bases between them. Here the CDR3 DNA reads TGTGCCAGCAGCGTAGGCGCCAGGGGTTACGAGCAGTACTTC. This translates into CASSVGARGYEQYF.

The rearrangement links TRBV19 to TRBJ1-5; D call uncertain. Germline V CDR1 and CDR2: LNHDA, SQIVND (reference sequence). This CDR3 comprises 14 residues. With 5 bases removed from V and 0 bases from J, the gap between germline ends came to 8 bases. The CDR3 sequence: CASSLSYSNQPQHF. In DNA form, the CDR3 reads TGTGCCAGTAGTTTAAGCTATAGCAATCAGCCCCAGCATTTT.

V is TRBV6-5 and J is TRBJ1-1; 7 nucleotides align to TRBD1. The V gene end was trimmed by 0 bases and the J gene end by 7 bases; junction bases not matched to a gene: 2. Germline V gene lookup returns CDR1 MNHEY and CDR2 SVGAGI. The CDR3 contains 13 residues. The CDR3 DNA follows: TGTGCCAGCAGTTACTCGACAGGGAATGAAGCTTTCTTT. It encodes CASSYSTGNEAFF.

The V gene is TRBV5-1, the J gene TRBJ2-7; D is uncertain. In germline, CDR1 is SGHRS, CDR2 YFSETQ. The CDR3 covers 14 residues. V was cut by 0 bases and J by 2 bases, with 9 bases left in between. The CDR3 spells CASSLGGATYEQYF. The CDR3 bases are TGCGCCAGCAGCTTGGGCGGAGCCACCTACGAGCAGTACTTC.

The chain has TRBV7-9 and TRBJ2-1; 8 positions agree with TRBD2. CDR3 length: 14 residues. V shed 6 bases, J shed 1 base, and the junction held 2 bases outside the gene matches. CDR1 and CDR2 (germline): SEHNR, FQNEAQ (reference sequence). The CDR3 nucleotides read TGTGCCAGCAGTCCGGGGGGGTCCTACAATGAGCAGTTCTTC. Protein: CASSPGGSYNEQFF. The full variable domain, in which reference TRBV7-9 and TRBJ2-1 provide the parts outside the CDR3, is DTGVSQNPRHKITKRGQNVTFRCDPISEHNRLYWYRQTLGQGPEFLTYFQNEAQLEKSRLLSDRFSAERPKGSFSTLEIQRTEQGDSAMYLCASSPGGSYNEQFFGPGTRLTVL.

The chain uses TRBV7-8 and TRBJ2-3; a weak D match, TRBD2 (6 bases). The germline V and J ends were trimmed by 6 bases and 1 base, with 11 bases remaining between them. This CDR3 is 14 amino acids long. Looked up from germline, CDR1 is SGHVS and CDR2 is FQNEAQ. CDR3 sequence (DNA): TGTGCCAGCAGGGGGGGACTGGGCACAGATACGCAGTATTTT. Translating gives CASRGGLGTDTQYF.

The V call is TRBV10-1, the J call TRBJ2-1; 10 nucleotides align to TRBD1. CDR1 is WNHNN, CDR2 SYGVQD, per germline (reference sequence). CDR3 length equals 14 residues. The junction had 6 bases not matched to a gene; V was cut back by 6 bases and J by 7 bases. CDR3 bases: TGCGCCAGCAGCCGGGACAGGGGTCGGAATGAGCAGTTCTTC. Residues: CASSRDRGRNEQFF.

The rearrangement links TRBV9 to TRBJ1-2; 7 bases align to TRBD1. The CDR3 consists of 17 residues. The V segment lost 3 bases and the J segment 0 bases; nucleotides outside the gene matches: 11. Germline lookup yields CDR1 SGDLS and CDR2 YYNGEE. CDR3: CASSAGGQYQSNYGYTF. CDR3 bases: TGTGCCAGCAGCGCTGGGGGACAGTACCAGTCTAACTATGGCTACACCTTC.

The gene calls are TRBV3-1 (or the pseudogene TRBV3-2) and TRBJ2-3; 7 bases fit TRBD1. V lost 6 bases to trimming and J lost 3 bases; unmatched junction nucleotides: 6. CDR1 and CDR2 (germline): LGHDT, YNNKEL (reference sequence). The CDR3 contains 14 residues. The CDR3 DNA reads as TGTGCCAGCAGGCGACAGGGAGAGACAGATACGCAGTATTTT. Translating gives CASRRQGETDTQYF.

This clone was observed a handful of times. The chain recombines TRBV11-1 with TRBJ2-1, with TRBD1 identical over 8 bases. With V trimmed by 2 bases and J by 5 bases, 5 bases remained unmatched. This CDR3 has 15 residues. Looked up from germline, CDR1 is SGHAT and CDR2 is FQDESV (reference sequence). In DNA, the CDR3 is TGTGCCAGCAGCTTAAAGGACAGGGCCGACAATGAGCAGTTCTTC. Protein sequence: CASSLKDRADNEQFF.

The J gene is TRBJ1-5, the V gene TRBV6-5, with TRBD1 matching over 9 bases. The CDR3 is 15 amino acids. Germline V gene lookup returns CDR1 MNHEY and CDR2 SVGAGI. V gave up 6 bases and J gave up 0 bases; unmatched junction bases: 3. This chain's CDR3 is CASRGQGLSNQPQHF. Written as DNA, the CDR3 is TGTGCCAGCAGGGGACAGGGACTTAGCAATCAGCCCCAGCATTTT.

For the CDR3, the DNA is TGCGCCAGCAACCCTGGACAGGGTGAGAATGAGCAGTTCTTC. It is translated as CASNPGQGENEQFF. The chain uses TRBV5-1 and TRBJ2-1; TRBD1 matches at 8 bases. Trimming cost V 6 bases and J 7 bases; bases outside gene matches: 9. CDR1 SGHRS and CDR2 YFSETQ come from the germline V gene. The CDR3 has 14 residues.

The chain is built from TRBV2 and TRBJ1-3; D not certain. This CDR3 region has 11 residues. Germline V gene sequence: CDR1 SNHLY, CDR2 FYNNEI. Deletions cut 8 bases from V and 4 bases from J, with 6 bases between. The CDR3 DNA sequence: TGTGCCAGCTGGAGCGGAAACACCATATATTTT. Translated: CASWSGNTIYF.

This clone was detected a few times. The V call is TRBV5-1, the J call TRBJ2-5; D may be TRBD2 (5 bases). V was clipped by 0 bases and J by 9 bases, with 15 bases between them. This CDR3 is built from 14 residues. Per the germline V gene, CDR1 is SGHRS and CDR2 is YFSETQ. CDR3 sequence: CASSLGRQERAQYF. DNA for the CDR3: TGCGCCAGCAGCTTGGGCCGGCAGGAGAGGGCCCAGTACTTC.